This TCR beta chain was captured in a study of OX40 agonist ivuxolimab in advanced cancers. As for the study in general: The study treated patients with ivuxolimab, an agonistic anti-OX40 (CD134) antibody.

The study sampled blood at baseline, cycle 4 day 1, and cycle 7 day 1. This clone was recorded a few times. Antigen: not known. Study conclusions and caveats: In the expanded peripheral T cells, antigen specificity was never determined. At 0.1 to 3.0 mg/kg, CD4+ and CD8+ blood T cells expanded clonally by week 6.

This table comes from immunoSEQ multiplex PCR, and its TCRdb copy is limited to in-frame clones, with some not included. The sample yields some 65,000 clones, roughly 73% seen once. The sequencing used CD4+ or CD8+ T cells sorted from blood, collected in a trial of the OX40 agonist ivuxolimab. The sequence was obtained from an adult with an advanced solid tumor such as melanoma, head and neck, liver or kidney cancer.

CDR3 DNA: TGTGCCAGCAGCCCCGGGGCGTCCAGGTCGGGGGAGCAGTACTTC. Protein: CASSPGASRSGEQYF. The chain links TRBV7-9 to TRBJ2-7, with D perhaps given as TRBD1 or TRBD2 (5 bases each). The V gene lost 5 bases and the J gene lost 7 bases, with 21 bases spanning the gap. Germline lookup yields CDR1 SEHNR and CDR2 FQNEAQ (reference sequence). The CDR3 totals 15 residues.